This is a list of T cell receptor beta chains from one sample in a study of vaccination effects on CD4 cells after COVID-19. Antigen specificity for these receptors is unknown. Measured with immunoSEQ multiplex PCR; TCRdb has only the in-frame clones, and not every one. This sample yields more than 20,000 clones, of which over 75% are seen a single time; under 7% belongs to the top ten. The specimen comprised CD4+ T cells from PBMCs cultured with SARS-CoV-2 spike peptides, sampled after COVID-19 vaccination. The receptors stem from a human donor who received a COVID-19 vaccine. Some clones in this sample may be carry-over from other donors' samples. The CDR3 runs from the conserved cysteine through the conserved F or W. The D gene is left open where the match is weak. Some rows mark clone size as missing; the rest say once, few, many or name a class of expanded clone.

CDR3aa,CDR3nt,d_gene,abundance,v_gene,j_gene
CASSQEGLDRGYGYGYTF,TGCGCCAGCAGCCAGGAGGGACTAGACAGGGGGTATGGCTATGGCTACACCTTC,TRBD1,-,TRBV4-1,TRBJ1-2
CASSPQGAGELFF,TGTGCCAGCAGCCCTCAGGGCGCCGGGGAGCTGTTTTTT,-,few,TRBV14,TRBJ2-2
CASSTDRIKPQHF,TGTGCCAGTAGTACCGACAGGATCAAGCCCCAGCATTTT,-,-,TRBV19,TRBJ1-5
CASSYSATGAYGYTF,TGTGCCAGCAGTTACTCAGCGACAGGGGCCTATGGCTACACCTTC,TRBD1,few,TRBV6-5,TRBJ1-2
CASSLVAGGDNYGYTF,TGTGCCAGCAGCTTGGTAGCCGGGGGGGATAACTATGGCTACACCTTC,-,-,TRBV5-6,TRBJ1-2
CASSRASLDETQYF,TGTGCCAGCTCACGCGCTTCCCTCGACGAGACCCAGTACTTC,-,once,TRBV18,TRBJ2-5
CASSLVPHTGELFF,TGTGCCAGCAGCTTAGTACCACACACCGGGGAGCTGTTTTTT,-,-,TRBV11-2,TRBJ2-2
CASSRLVGNIQYF,TGTGCCAGCAGTCGGCTAGTCGGTAACATTCAGTACTTC,-,few,TRBV6-5,TRBJ2-4
CASSTLQTNTGELFF,TGTGCCAGCAGTACCCTACAGACGAACACCGGGGAGCTGTTTTTT,-,-,TRBV6-5,TRBJ2-2
CASSSSLTAATNEKLFF,TGTGCCAGCAGCTCTTCCCTTACGGCTGCAACTAATGAAAAACTGTTTTTT,-,-,TRBV7-9,TRBJ1-4
CAWKGLPYGYTF,TGTGCCTGGAAAGGGCTGCCCTATGGCTACACCTTC,-,-,TRBV30,TRBJ1-2
CASSPQEWGTEAFF,TGTGCCAGCAGTCCTCAGGAGTGGGGCACTGAAGCTTTCTTT,-,-,TRBV27,TRBJ1-1
CASSYSGVKGEKLFF,TGTGCCAGCAGTTACTCGGGGGTGAAAGGGGAAAAACTGTTTTTT,-,few,TRBV6-5,TRBJ1-4
CASSPGGQTGNTIYF,TGTGCCAGCAGCCCAGGGGGCCAAACTGGAAACACCATATATTTT,TRBD1,-,TRBV5-4,TRBJ1-3
CASSPRGGGGLNEQFF,TGTGCCAGCAGCCCACGAGGGGGCGGGGGTTTGAATGAGCAGTTCTTC,-,-,TRBV7-3,TRBJ2-1
CASSLGWGNSGDADTQYF,TGTGCCAGCAGCTTAGGTTGGGGGAATTCGGGGGATGCAGATACGCAGTATTTT,-,-,TRBV7-9,TRBJ2-3
CASSSRDLYGYTF,TGTGCCAGCAGTTCGAGGGACCTCTATGGCTACACCTTC,-,-,TRBV12-3/TRBV12-4,TRBJ1-2
CASSCGRQTTSSGANVLTF,TGTGCCAGCAGCTGCGGGCGACAGACGACGAGCTCTGGGGCCAACGTCCTGACTTTC,-,-,TRBV11-3,TRBJ2-6
CASSPAAVGPYYGYTF,TGTGCCAGCAGTCCGGCCGCGGTCGGACCCTACTATGGCTACACCTTC,-,-,TRBV6-6,TRBJ1-2
CASSEWRANTGELFF,TGTGCCAGCAGTGAATGGCGGGCGAACACCGGGGAGCTGTTTTTT,-,-,TRBV6-1,TRBJ2-2
CASSLKGTGEGYTF,TGTGCCAGCAGCTTGAAGGGGACAGGGGAAGGCTACACCTTC,TRBD1,-,TRBV5-8,TRBJ1-2
CSVKTMTGLNTEAFF,TGCAGCGTTAAAACCATGACAGGGCTGAACACTGAAGCTTTCTTT,TRBD1,few,TRBV29-1,TRBJ1-1
CASSQDLREKLFF,TGCGCCAGCAGCCAAGATCTTCGTGAAAAACTGTTTTTT,-,-,TRBV4-1,TRBJ1-4
CASSLGAGEETQYF,TGTGCCAGCAGCTTAGGGGCGGGGGAAGAGACCCAGTACTTC,TRBD2,-,TRBV7-9,TRBJ2-5
CASSVGGDVGSSDTQYF,TGTGCCAGCAGCGTAGGAGGGGACGTAGGTTCATCGGATACGCAGTATTTT,-,-,TRBV9,TRBJ2-3
CASMRSWANTGELFF,TGTGCCAGCATGCGGTCATGGGCGAACACCGGGGAGCTGTTTTTT,-,few,TRBV27,TRBJ2-2
CASSSTSGTVMNTEAFF,TGTGCCAGCAGTTCTACGTCCGGGACAGTAATGAACACTGAAGCTTTCTTT,TRBD1,-,TRBV3-1/TRBV3-2,TRBJ1-1
CASSLSRAGPFF,TGTGCCAGCAGCTTAAGTAGGGCAGGGCCGTTCTTC,-,-,TRBV7-9,TRBJ2-1
CATSESSYNSPLHF,TGTGCCACCAGTGAGAGCTCCTATAATTCACCCCTCCACTTT,-,-,TRBV24-1,TRBJ1-6
CASSPVRQENSPLHF,TGTGCCAGCTCACCGGTTCGGCAGGAAAATTCACCCCTCCACTTT,-,-,TRBV18,TRBJ1-6
CASSDSNQPQHF,TGTGCCAGCAGTGACAGCAATCAGCCCCAGCATTTT,-,few,TRBV6-6,TRBJ1-5
CASSQEEKTQYF,TGCGCCAGCAGCCAAGAGGAGAAGACCCAGTACTTC,-,-,TRBV4-1,TRBJ2-5
CASLSGGNQPQHF,TGTGCCAGCCTTTCTGGCGGCAATCAGCCCCAGCATTTT,-,-,TRBV28,TRBJ1-5
CASSLEGQVGPQHF,TGTGCCAGCAGCTTAGAAGGACAGGTGGGGCCCCAGCATTTT,TRBD1,-,TRBV7-2,TRBJ1-5
CASGKQGNTEAFF,TGTGCCAGTGGGAAACAGGGGAACACTGAAGCTTTCTTT,-,few,TRBV19,TRBJ1-1
CASRAGTGFEKLFF,TGCGCCAGCAGGGCCGGGACAGGGTTTGAAAAACTGTTTTTT,TRBD1,once,TRBV4-1,TRBJ1-4
CASSEGWLAGGLSYNEQFF,TGTGCCAGCAGTGAAGGTTGGCTAGCGGGGGGATTGTCCTACAATGAGCAGTTCTTC,TRBD2,-,TRBV2,TRBJ2-1
CASRIGTVNTEAFF,TGCGCCAGCAGGATTGGGACGGTGAACACTGAAGCTTTCTTT,-,-,TRBV4-3,TRBJ1-1
CASSLSRNQPQHF,TGTGCCAGCAGCTTATCAAGAAATCAGCCCCAGCATTTT,-,-,TRBV13,TRBJ1-5
CASSVVDTGGSRTEAFF,TGTGCCAGCAGCGTAGTAGATACAGGGGGCTCGAGGACTGAAGCTTTCTTT,TRBD1,medium-sized,TRBV9,TRBJ1-1
CSVRTLNTGELFF,TGCAGCGTTCGAACACTCAACACCGGGGAGCTGTTTTTT,-,few,TRBV29-1,TRBJ2-2
CASGEFGETQYF,TGTGCCAGCGGGGAGTTCGGGGAGACCCAGTACTTC,-,-,TRBV25-1,TRBJ2-5